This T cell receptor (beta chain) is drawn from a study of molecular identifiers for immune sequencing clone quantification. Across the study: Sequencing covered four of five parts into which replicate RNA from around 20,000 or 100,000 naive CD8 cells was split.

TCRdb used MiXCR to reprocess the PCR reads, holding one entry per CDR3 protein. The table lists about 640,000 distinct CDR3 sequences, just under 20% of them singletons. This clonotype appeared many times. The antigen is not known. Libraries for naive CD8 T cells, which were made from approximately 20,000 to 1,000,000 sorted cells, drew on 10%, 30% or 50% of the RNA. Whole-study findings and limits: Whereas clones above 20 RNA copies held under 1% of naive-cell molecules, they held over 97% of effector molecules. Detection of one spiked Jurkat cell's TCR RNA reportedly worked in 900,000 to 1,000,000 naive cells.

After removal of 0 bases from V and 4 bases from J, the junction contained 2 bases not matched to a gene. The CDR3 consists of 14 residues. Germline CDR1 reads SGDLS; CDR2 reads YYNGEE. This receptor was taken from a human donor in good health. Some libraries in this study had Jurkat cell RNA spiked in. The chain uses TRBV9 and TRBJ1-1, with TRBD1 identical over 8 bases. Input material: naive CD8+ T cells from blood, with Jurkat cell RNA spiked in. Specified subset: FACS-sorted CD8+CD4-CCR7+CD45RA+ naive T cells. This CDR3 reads CASSVADRGTEAFF. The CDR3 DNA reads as TGTGCCAGCAGCGTAGCCGACAGGGGCACTGAAGCTTTCTTT.